There are a few counts of the clone carrying this T cell receptor (beta chain). The antigen is unknown. The repertoire was sequenced with immunoSEQ multiplex PCR; TCRdb's copy has only in-frame clones and lacks some. The repertoire holds under 2,000,000 clones, with just under 95% as singletons. The entry originates in a study of shared clonotypes between healthy human individuals. As for the study in general: Each donor had three CD4 naive, three CD4 memory, two CD8 naive and one CD8 memory plate.

Only CD45RO-negative cells positively selected for CCR7 counted as naive CD8 cells, so terminally differentiated effector memory CD45RA+ cells were excluded. Findings and caveats of the study: Clonotype sharing among donors likely depends on sequencing depth. Compared with memory subsets, naive subsets generally had larger estimated richness. Unshared clonotypes carried lower generation probabilities than those common to all four donors.

This CDR3 spans 13 amino acids. Trimming cost V 2 bases and J 5 bases, with 10 bases left between them. Germline V gene data show CDR1 as SGHDT and CDR2 as YYEEEE. This clonotype was sampled from a man aged 18 to 30 in good health. V and J are TRBV5-6 and TRBJ1-1, with TRBD1 as a possible D gene (6 bases). The sample was naive CD8+ T cells sorted from blood. The CDR3 region has the DNA TGTGCCAGCAGCTTCGCAGGGGATACTGAAGCTTTCTTT. The encoded protein is CASSFAGDTEAFF.